This T cell receptor beta chain appears in the sequencing data of a study of technical replicates of blood from a handful of donors. The CDR3 sequence is 14 residues long. V gave up 3 bases and J gave up 0 bases, with 7 bases separating them. Germline V gene data show CDR1 as SGHRS and CDR2 as YFSETQ. Sequenced by immunoSEQ multiplex PCR; TCRdb stores in-frame clones only, minus some. The sample consists of about 70,000 clones, approximately 94% of them appearing once. The chain has TRBV5-1 and TRBJ1-3; possible D gene TRBD1, 6 bases. This receptor was taken from a human donor in good health. What was sequenced was T cells isolated from PBMCs. The CDR3 coding sequence is TGCGCCAGCAGCTCGACAGGCTCTGGAAACACCATATATTTT. Amino acids: CASSSTGSGNTIYF.